This T cell receptor beta chain was identified in a study of T cells in Graves' hyperthyroidism and ophthalmopathy. The CDR3 loop spans 13 amino acids. Per germline, CDR1 SGHAT and CDR2 FQNNGV. The V end lost 4 bases, the J end lost 3 bases, and 10 bases lay between the germline ends. This clonotype was recorded at least ten times. Amplified regions were TCR beta CDR3 sequences from RNA transcripts. HTBI primers drove first-round RT-PCR of the TCR CDR3. TCRdb called the multiplex PCR reads again in MiXCR, with one record for every CDR3 protein. Of fewer than 350,000 distinct CDR3 sequences in the sample, roughly 19% were seen once.

The J gene is TRBJ2-7, the V gene TRBV11-2, with D uncertain. Sequencing input: blood. This TCR was recovered from a man aged 50 or older with Graves' ophthalmopathy. The CDR3 spells CASSYTRLYEQYF. The CDR3 bases are TGTGCCAGCAGCTACACAAGACTCTACGAGCAGTACTTC.